A selection of T cell receptor beta chains follows, all from one sample in a study of T cell changes during pregnancy in multiple sclerosis. Libraries were prepared by immunoSEQ multiplex PCR; TCRdb keeps only in-frame clonotypes and omits some of them. The sample yields 75,000 to 95,000 clones, more than 85% seen once. The source was peripheral blood, collected in the first trimester of pregnancy. Receptor source: a female donor with multiple sclerosis, enrolled in a pregnancy study. Each CDR3 is given without its conserved first and last residue. Fields, in order: D gene, J gene, V gene, CDR3 protein. D genes are given only for firm matches.

>TRBD1|TRBJ2-2|TRBV13
ASSSPFTGQGTGELF
>TRBD2|TRBJ2-2|TRBV11-2
ASSLKLAGFPGELF
>TRBD1|TRBJ2-3|TRBV10-2
ASSFQGDTDTQY
>TRBD2|TRBJ2-1|TRBV18
ASSQYQAGARGSNEQF
>TRBD2|TRBJ2-5|TRBV5-6
ASSFRTSGTQETQY
>TRBD1|TRBJ1-1|TRBV5-1
ASSLGTAMNTEAF
>NA|TRBJ2-5|TRBV20-1
SATRGETQY
>NA|TRBJ2-1|TRBV7-3
ASSLTIGTNNEQF
>TRBD1|TRBJ2-7|TRBV4-1
ASSQGDRAGEQY
>TRBD1|TRBJ2-5|TRBV6-5
ASSYSGGQQETQY
>NA|TRBJ2-2|TRBV5-1
ASSLGQGTGELF
>NA|TRBJ1-1|TRBV7-9
ASSLETEKAF
>TRBD2|TRBJ2-3|TRBV5-1
ASSLDGWGAGGGDTQY
>NA|TRBJ2-1|TRBV6-1
ASSEGDFSEQF
>TRBD2|TRBJ2-2|TRBV9
ASSVALAGITGELF